The next 3 T cell receptor beta chains were all read from a single sample in a study of neurological immune-mediated disorders. TCRdb fed the 5' RACE reads into MiXCR, producing one record per CDR3 protein. The repertoire holds around 40,000 distinct CDR3 sequences, with about 13% as singletons. The sample taken for sequencing was PBMCs. These receptors all come from a female donor in good health.

The table lists this clonotype with many counts. The chain couples TRBV18 to TRBJ1-1; D remains unclear. The V and J ends lost 2 bases and 1 base respectively, with 5 bases between them. The germline gives CDR1 KGHSH, CDR2 LQKENI. There are 13 residues in the CDR3. The CDR3 protein is CASSPNRNTEAFF. In DNA form, the CDR3 reads TGTGCCAGCTCACCAAACAGGAACACTGAAGCTTTCTTT. Complete variable domain (other parts from reference TRBV18 and TRBJ1-1): NAGVMQNPRHLVRRRGQEARLRCSPMKGHSHVYWYRQLPEEGLKFMVYLQKENIIDESGMPKERFSAEFPKEGPSILRIQQVVRGDSAAYFCASSPNRNTEAFFGQGTRLTVV.

This clonotype has a count of ten or more. The rearrangement links TRBV25-1 to TRBJ1-4, with a weak D call TRBD1 (6 bases). Germline V lookup: CDR1 MGHDK, CDR2 SYGVNS. This CDR3 comprises 15 residues. Trimming cost V 1 base and J 3 bases, with 9 bases left between them. CDR3 DNA: TGTGCCAGCAGTGAATTTAGGGGGGCTAATGAAAAACTGTTTTTT. Translating it yields CASSEFRGANEKLFF.

Many counts were recorded for this clonotype. CDR3 bases: TGTGCCAGCAGTTACTTAGCTCGGGGGACCCAGTACTTC. Amino acids: CASSYLARGTQYF. The chain recombines TRBV6-5 with TRBJ2-5; a possible D gene is TRBD2 (5 bases). The V end was cut by 1 base, the J end by 7 bases, with 10 bases between. This CDR3 spans 13 amino acids. The V gene's germline CDR1 is MNHEY and CDR2 SVGAGI.